This T cell receptor beta chain was documented in a study of identical twins. TCRdb redid the calling of the 5' RACE reads with MiXCR, one entry per CDR3 protein. The top ten hold approximately 7.6% of the sample, which has about 340,000 distinct CDR3 sequences, approximately 13% seen once. Remarks on this clonotype: Its target is unknown.

This CDR3 is built from 15 residues. Trimming took off 2 bases at V and 5 bases at J, with 13 bases between the two ends. Germline CDR1 SEHNR, CDR2 FQNEAQ (reference sequence). Points from the study as a whole: Insertions were reduced in abundant cord blood beta clonotypes but not in memory repertoires. Conclusions rested on cross-sectional statistics rather than following the same donors.

These data were also filed under a second study, of yellow fever vaccine responses in identical twins.

The chain joins TRBV7-9 to TRBJ2-1, with D uncertain. The source is a woman aged 18 to 35 in good health. Sequencing was performed on CD8+ T cells sorted from blood. This CDR3 reads CASSLSEQTDNEQFF. CDR3 nucleotide sequence: TGTGCCAGCAGCTTATCGGAACAGACCGACAATGAGCAGTTCTTC.